This T cell receptor (beta chain) stems from a study of shared clonotypes between healthy human individuals. Donors were healthy HIV-negative adults without recently reported acute infections or vaccinations. Splitting of each subset's genomic DNA was done evenly across several immunoSEQ plates. In replicate PCRs of sorted subsets, about 190 ng DNA, about 30,000 T cell genomes, was used. Generated by immunoSEQ multiplex PCR, the TCRdb table keeps only in-frame clones and is missing some. Of about 990,000 clones in the sample, about 84% were seen once. This CDR3 comprises 12 residues. V shed 7 bases and J shed 4 bases, with 10 bases lying between them. The germline CDR1 and CDR2 sequences are SGHTA and FQGTGA. This clone was seen more than once but under ten times.

V usage is TRBV7-3 and J usage is TRBJ1-2; D not resolved. The receptor's source is a man younger than 35 in good health. Some clones in this sample may be carry-over from other donors' samples. What was sequenced was memory CD4+ T cells from PBMCs. Subset meaning: CD45RA-negative fraction. CDR3 sequence (DNA): TGTGCCAGCATGGTCGGTCCCTATGGCTACACCTTC. This sequence encodes CASMVGPYGYTF.